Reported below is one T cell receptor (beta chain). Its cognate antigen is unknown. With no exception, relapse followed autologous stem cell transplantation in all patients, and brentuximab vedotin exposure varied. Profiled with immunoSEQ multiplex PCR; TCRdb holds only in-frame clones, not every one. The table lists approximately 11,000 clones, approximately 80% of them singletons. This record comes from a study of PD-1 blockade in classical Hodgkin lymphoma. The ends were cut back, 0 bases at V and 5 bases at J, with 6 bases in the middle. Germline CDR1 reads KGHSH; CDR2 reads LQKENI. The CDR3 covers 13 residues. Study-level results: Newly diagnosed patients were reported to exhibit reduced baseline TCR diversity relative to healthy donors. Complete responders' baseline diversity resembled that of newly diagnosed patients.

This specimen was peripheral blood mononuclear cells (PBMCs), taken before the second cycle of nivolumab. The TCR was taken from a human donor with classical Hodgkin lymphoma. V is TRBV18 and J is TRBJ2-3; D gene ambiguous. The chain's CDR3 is CASSPPYGDTQYF. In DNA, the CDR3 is TGTGCCAGCTCACCACCGTACGGAGATACGCAGTATTTT.